These T cell receptor beta chains were read from a single sample in a study of cytomegalovirus exposure and HLA in healthy donors. Measured with immunoSEQ multiplex PCR; TCRdb has only the in-frame clones, and not every one. In the table there are 150,000 to 200,000 clones, roughly 80% of which are singletons. Sequenced material: PBMCs. The source of these receptors is a male donor in good health and CMV-seropositive. CDR3s include the opening cysteine and the closing phenylalanine or tryptophan. A D gene is named only where the DNA matches it firmly. Some rows mark clone size as missing; the rest say once, few, many or name a class of expanded clone.

V gene	clone size	J gene	D gene	CDR3 protein	CDR3 DNA
TRBV10-3	.	TRBJ2-1	TRBD2	CAISPGLAGASYNEQFF	TGTGCCATCAGCCCGGGACTAGCGGGCGCTTCCTACAATGAGCAGTTCTTC
TRBV15	.	TRBJ1-2	TRBD1	CATSRVDRGAGGYTF	TGTGCCACCAGCAGAGTCGACAGGGGGGCTGGCGGCTACACCTTC
TRBV11-2	.	TRBJ2-1	.	CASSRGLGEQFF	TGTGCCAGCAGCCGAGGTTTGGGTGAGCAGTTCTTC
TRBV5-6	.	TRBJ1-6	.	CASSSLPDSPLHF	TGTGCCAGCAGCTCCCTCCCGGATTCACCCCTCCACTTT
TRBV7-2	.	TRBJ2-7	.	CASSLHNSYEQYF	TGTGCCAGCAGCCTCCACAATTCCTACGAGCAGTACTTC
TRBV5-6	.	TRBJ2-5	.	CASSSYGETQYF	TGTGCCAGCAGCTCCTACGGAGAGACCCAGTACTTC
TRBV7-9	.	TRBJ2-5	.	CASSLANSGQETQYF	TGTGCCAGCAGCCTTGCTAATAGCGGCCAAGAGACCCAGTACTTC
TRBV27	few	TRBJ1-5	TRBD1	CASRTGGESNQPQHF	TGTGCCAGCAGGACAGGGGGCGAAAGCAATCAGCCCCAGCATTTT
TRBV4-3	.	TRBJ1-6	TRBD1	CASSQDSRGQGSSPLHF	TGCGCCAGCAGCCAAGATAGTAGGGGACAGGGAAGTTCACCCCTCCACTTT
TRBV7-8	.	TRBJ1-6	.	CASSLSSVSNSPLHF	TGTGCCAGCAGCTTATCTAGCGTTTCCAATTCACCCCTCCACTTT
TRBV19	.	TRBJ2-7	.	CATVVTPSDPTGHNYEQYF	TGTGCCACCGTAGTAACCCCCAGCGACCCGACAGGCCATAACTACGAGCAGTACTTC
TRBV7-2	.	TRBJ2-3	.	CASSFGLPVEGDTQYF	TGTGCCAGCAGCTTTGGTCTACCAGTCGAGGGAGATACGCAGTATTTT
TRBV2	.	TRBJ1-5	.	CASTAGADQPQHF	TGTGCCAGCACGGCAGGGGCTGATCAGCCCCAGCATTTT
TRBV14	.	TRBJ2-7	TRBD1	CASSQYSAGTAYEQYF	TGTGCCAGCAGCCAATACTCCGCCGGGACAGCCTACGAGCAGTACTTC
TRBV6-5	.	TRBJ2-7	TRBD1	CASSRTGGLYEQYF	TGTGCCAGCAGCCGGACAGGGGGCCTTTACGAGCAGTACTTC
TRBV7-9	.	TRBJ2-2	.	CASSGEGGATGELFF	TGTGCCAGCAGCGGCGAGGGGGGGGCCACCGGGGAGCTGTTTTTT
TRBV5-4	.	TRBJ1-1	.	CASSFRGGNTEAFF	TGTGCCAGCAGCTTCCGCGGAGGGAACACTGAAGCTTTCTTT
TRBV10-3	once	TRBJ2-4	TRBD1	CAITPGQGSKNIQYF	TGTGCCATCACCCCGGGACAGGGTTCCAAAAACATTCAGTACTTC
TRBV5-1	.	TRBJ2-7	TRBD1	CASSVSGGRYEQYF	TGCGCCAGCAGCGTGTCAGGGGGCCGGTACGAGCAGTACTTC
TRBV27	.	TRBJ2-2	TRBD1	CASSLSTGGFGGTGELFF	TGTGCCAGCAGTTTATCGACAGGGGGGTTTGGGGGTACCGGGGAGCTGTTTTTT
TRBV5-1	few	TRBJ2-7	.	CASSLAVGAKTYEQYF	TGCGCCAGCAGCTTGGCGGTGGGGGCCAAAACCTACGAGCAGTACTTC
TRBV5-4	.	TRBJ2-3	.	CASSRDTQSNTQYF	TGTGCCAGTTCCCGCGACACCCAATCGAATACGCAGTATTTT
TRBV27	.	TRBJ2-3	.	CASMRAATDTQYF	TGTGCCAGCATGAGGGCGGCCACAGATACGCAGTATTTT
TRBV7-9	.	TRBJ2-6	.	CASSSGSGANVLTF	TGTGCCAGCAGCTCGGGCTCTGGGGCCAACGTCCTGACTTTC
TRBV19	.	TRBJ1-1	TRBD1	CASSIGQGRAFF	TGTGCCAGTAGTATAGGACAGGGGAGAGCTTTCTTT
TRBV14	.	TRBJ2-2	TRBD2	CASSQIAGSNTGELFF	TGTGCCAGCAGCCAGATAGCGGGATCGAACACCGGGGAGCTGTTTTTT
TRBV10-3	.	TRBJ2-3	TRBD2	CAIKASGNSDTQYF	TGTGCCATCAAGGCTAGCGGAAACTCAGATACGCAGTATTTT
TRBV5-1	.	TRBJ1-4	TRBD1	CASSGGQGGEKLFF	TGCGCCAGCAGCGGGGGACAGGGCGGTGAAAAACTGTTTTTT
TRBV10-3	once	TRBJ1-1	TRBD1	CAISLEGQSRPEAFF	TGTGCCATCAGTTTAGAGGGACAGAGTCGTCCTGAAGCTTTCTTT
TRBV2	.	TRBJ1-2	TRBD1	CASRGRTGRGYTF	TGTGCCAGCAGGGGCAGGACAGGCCGTGGCTACACCTTC
TRBV9	once	TRBJ1-3	.	CASSGLGAAGTIYF	TGTGCCAGCAGCGGCCTGGGGGCAGCCGGAACCATATATTTT
TRBV27	.	TRBJ2-1	TRBD2	CASSSSGLAVGYNEQFF	TGTGCCAGCAGTTCCTCGGGACTAGCGGTTGGGTACAATGAGCAGTTCTTC
TRBV28	.	TRBJ1-2	.	CASSLRSYGYTF	TGTGCCAGCAGTTTGAGGTCTTATGGCTACACCTTC
TRBV11-3	.	TRBJ2-2	TRBD1	CASSYRGSQAGELFF	TGTGCCAGCAGCTACAGGGGTAGTCAAGCCGGGGAGCTGTTTTTT
TRBV7-7	once	TRBJ2-3	TRBD2	CASSLRSGGRFSDTQYF	TGTGCCAGCAGCCTCCGATCGGGCGGGAGATTTTCAGATACGCAGTATTTT
TRBV15	.	TRBJ2-6	.	CATRDRSGANVLTF	TGTGCCACCAGGGACAGATCTGGGGCCAACGTCCTGACTTTC
TRBV7-9	.	TRBJ1-5	.	CASSPPGDLSQPQHF	TGTGCCAGCAGCCCCCCAGGGGATTTGAGTCAGCCCCAGCATTTT
TRBV28	.	TRBJ2-7	.	CASTVYGHEQYF	TGTGCCAGCACCGTCTATGGACACGAGCAGTACTTC
TRBV7-6	.	TRBJ1-4	.	CASSPGAFDEKLFF	TGTGCCAGCAGTCCAGGGGCGTTCGATGAAAAACTGTTTTTT
TRBV5-6	.	TRBJ1-2	.	CASSSYKEVNYGYTF	TGTGCCAGCAGCTCATACAAGGAGGTTAACTATGGCTACACCTTC
TRBV9	.	TRBJ2-2	.	CASSEKPPGLASSGELFF	TGTGCCAGCAGCGAGAAGCCCCCGGGACTGGCTTCCTCCGGGGAGCTGTTTTTT
TRBV5-1	.	TRBJ1-1	.	CASSLEGGSLSAFF	TGCGCCAGCAGCTTGGAGGGAGGGTCCCTGAGTGCTTTCTTT
TRBV30	.	TRBJ1-2	.	CAWNPGQGFDGYTF	TGTGCCTGGAACCCAGGGCAGGGATTTGATGGCTACACCTTC
TRBV5-1	.	TRBJ2-5	TRBD1	CASSLQGGQYF	TGCGCCAGCAGCCTACAGGGGGGTCAGTACTTC
TRBV27	.	TRBJ2-7	.	CASSQYGGSSYEQYF	TGTGCCAGCAGCCAATACGGAGGGAGCTCCTACGAGCAGTACTTC
TRBV6-6	.	TRBJ2-5	TRBD2	CASSYSKAGEQTQYF	TGTGCCAGCAGTTACTCGAAGGCGGGAGAGCAGACCCAGTACTTC
TRBV30	.	TRBJ2-7	TRBD1	CAWSGGGAILEQYF	TGTGCCTGGAGTGGAGGGGGCGCAATTCTCGAGCAGTACTTC
TRBV30	.	TRBJ1-2	TRBD1	CAWQGDGSGYTF	TGTGCCTGGCAGGGGGACGGGAGTGGCTACACCTTC
TRBV9	.	TRBJ1-2	.	CASSVGPLYGYTF	TGTGCCAGCAGCGTAGGGCCCCTCTATGGCTACACCTTC
TRBV5-1	.	TRBJ2-5	TRBD2	CASSVSGIARETQYF	TGCGCCAGCAGCGTCAGCGGGATAGCGCGGGAGACCCAGTACTTC
TRBV18	.	TRBJ2-1	.	CASSPRQVSSYNEQFF	TGTGCCAGCTCACCGCGTCAGGTGAGCTCCTACAATGAGCAGTTCTTC
TRBV6-6	.	TRBJ2-7	.	CASRPQTGPHYEQYF	TGTGCCAGCAGACCTCAGACAGGTCCGCACTACGAGCAGTACTTC
TRBV30	.	TRBJ1-1	TRBD1	CAWAGTENTEAFF	TGTGCCTGGGCCGGGACAGAGAACACTGAAGCTTTCTTT
TRBV2	.	TRBJ2-3	TRBD1	CASRGQGSDTQYF	TGTGCCAGCAGGGGACAGGGCTCAGATACGCAGTATTTT
TRBV5-1	.	TRBJ2-7	TRBD1	CASSLEKTAGGSPYEQYF	TGCGCCAGCAGCTTGGAAAAAACGGCAGGGGGTAGTCCCTACGAGCAGTACTTC
TRBV18	.	TRBJ1-2	.	CASSPAGQKYGYTF	TGTGCCAGCTCCCCCGCCGGACAGAAGTATGGCTACACCTTC
TRBV5-6	.	TRBJ2-7	.	CASSLAGDSSYEQYF	TGTGCCAGCAGCTTGGCTGGGGACTCGTCCTACGAGCAGTACTTC